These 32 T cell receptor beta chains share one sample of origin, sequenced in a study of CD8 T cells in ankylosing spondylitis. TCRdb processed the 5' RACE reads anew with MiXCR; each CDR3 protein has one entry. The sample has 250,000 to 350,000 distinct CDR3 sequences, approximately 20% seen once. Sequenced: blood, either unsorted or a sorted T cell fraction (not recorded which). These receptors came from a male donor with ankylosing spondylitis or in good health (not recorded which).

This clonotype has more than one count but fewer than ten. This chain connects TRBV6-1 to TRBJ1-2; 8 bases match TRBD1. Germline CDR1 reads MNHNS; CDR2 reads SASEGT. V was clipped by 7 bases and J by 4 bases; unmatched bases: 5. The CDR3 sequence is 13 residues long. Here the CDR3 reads CASTPTGGYGYTF. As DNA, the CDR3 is TGTGCCAGCACCCCAACAGGGGGCTATGGCTACACCTTC.

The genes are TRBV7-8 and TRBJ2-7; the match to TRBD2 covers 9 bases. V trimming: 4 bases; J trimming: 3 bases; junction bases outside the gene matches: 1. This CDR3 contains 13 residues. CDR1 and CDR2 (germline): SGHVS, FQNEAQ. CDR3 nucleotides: TGTGCCAGCAGCTGGACTAGCGTCTACGAGCAGTACGTC. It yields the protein CASSWTSVYEQYV.

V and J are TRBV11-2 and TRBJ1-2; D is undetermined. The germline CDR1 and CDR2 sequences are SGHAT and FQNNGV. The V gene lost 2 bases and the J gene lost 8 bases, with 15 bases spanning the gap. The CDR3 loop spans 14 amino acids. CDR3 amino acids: CASSLIWDRGGYTF. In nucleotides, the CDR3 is TGTGCCAGCAGCTTAATTTGGGATCGGGGAGGCTACACCTTC.

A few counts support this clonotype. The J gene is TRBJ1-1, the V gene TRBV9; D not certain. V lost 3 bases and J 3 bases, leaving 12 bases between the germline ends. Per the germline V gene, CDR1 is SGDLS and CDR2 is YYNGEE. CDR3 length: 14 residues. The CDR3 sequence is CASSATTGHTEAFF. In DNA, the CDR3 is TGTGCCAGCAGCGCGACGACTGGGCACACTGAAGCTTTCTTT.

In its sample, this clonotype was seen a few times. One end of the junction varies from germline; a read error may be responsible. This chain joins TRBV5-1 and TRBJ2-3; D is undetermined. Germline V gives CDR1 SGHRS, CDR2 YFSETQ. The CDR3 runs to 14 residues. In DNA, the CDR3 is TGCGCCAGCAGTTTGGGTCCTTCCCCAGATACGCAGTATTTT. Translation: CASSLGPSPDTQYF.

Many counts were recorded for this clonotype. The CDR3 DNA sequence: TGTGCCAGCACGGGCGACAGGGAAGGGGGCTACACCTTC. Translation: CASTGDREGGYTF. This chain connects TRBV9 to TRBJ1-2; TRBD1 aligns across 7 bases. Per the germline V gene, CDR1 is SGDLS and CDR2 is YYNGEE. This CDR3 contains 13 residues. Trimming took 6 bases from V and 8 from J; bases not matched to a gene: 10. The whole variable domain, filled in from reference TRBV9 and TRBJ1-2, reads DSGVTQTPKHLITATGQRVTLRCSPRSGDLSVYWYQQSLDQGLQFLIQYYNGEERAKGNILERFSAQQFPDLHSELNLSSLELGDSALYFCASTGDREGGYTFGSGTRLTVV.

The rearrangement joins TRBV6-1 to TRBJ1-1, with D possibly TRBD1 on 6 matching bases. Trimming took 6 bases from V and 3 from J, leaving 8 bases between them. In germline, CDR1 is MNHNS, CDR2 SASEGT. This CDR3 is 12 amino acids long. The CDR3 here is CASRQGYTEAFF. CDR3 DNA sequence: TGTGCCAGCAGGCAGGGGTACACTGAAGCTTTCTTT.

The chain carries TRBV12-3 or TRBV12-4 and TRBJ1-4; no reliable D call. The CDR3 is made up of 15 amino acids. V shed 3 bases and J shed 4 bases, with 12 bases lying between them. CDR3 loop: CASSFGWEDNEKLFF. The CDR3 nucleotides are TGTGCCAGCAGTTTCGGTTGGGAGGATAATGAAAAACTGTTTTTT.

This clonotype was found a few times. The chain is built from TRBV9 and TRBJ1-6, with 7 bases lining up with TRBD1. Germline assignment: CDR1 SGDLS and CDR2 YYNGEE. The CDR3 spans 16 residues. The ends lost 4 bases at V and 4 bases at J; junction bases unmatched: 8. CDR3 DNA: TGTGCCAGCAGCCCGGGGACAGCAGGGTATAATTCACCCCTCCACTTT. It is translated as CASSPGTAGYNSPLHF.

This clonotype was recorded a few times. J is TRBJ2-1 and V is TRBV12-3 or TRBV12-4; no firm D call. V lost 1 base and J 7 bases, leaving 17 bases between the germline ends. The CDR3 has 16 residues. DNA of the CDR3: TGTGCCAGCAGTTTAGAGACCCTTGGTAGTTGGAATGAGCAGTTCTTC. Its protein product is CASSLETLGSWNEQFF.

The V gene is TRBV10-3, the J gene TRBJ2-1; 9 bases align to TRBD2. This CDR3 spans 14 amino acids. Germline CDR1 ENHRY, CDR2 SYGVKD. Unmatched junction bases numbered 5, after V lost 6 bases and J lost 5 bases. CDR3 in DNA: TGTGCCATCAGGCCTAGCGGGGCCGACAATGAGCAGTTCTTC. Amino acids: CAIRPSGADNEQFF.

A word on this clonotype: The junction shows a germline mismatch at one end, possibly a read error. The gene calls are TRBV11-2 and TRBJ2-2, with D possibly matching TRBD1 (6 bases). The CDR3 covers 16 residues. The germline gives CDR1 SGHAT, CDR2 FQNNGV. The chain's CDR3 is CASSLGGAVFSGELFF. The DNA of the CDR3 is TGTGCCAGCAGTTTAGGGGGAGCCGTTTTCTCCGGGGAGCTGTTTTTT.

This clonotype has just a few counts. CDR3 in amino acids: CASSAPGQGTDTQYF. For the CDR3, the DNA is TGTGCCAGCAGTGCTCCGGGACAGGGAACAGATACGCAGTATTTT. The chain links TRBV28 to TRBJ2-3; the match to TRBD1 covers 9 bases. V dropped 5 bases and J dropped 3; count of bases not matched to a gene: 6. Germline CDR1 MDHEN, CDR2 SYDVKM. The CDR3 covers 15 residues. The whole variable domain, filled in from reference TRBV28 and TRBJ2-3, reads DVKVTQSSRYLVKRTGEKVFLECVQDMDHENMFWYRQDPGLGLRLIYFSYDVKMKEKGDIPEGYSVSREKKERFSLILESASTNQTSMYLCASSAPGQGTDTQYFGPGTRLTVL.

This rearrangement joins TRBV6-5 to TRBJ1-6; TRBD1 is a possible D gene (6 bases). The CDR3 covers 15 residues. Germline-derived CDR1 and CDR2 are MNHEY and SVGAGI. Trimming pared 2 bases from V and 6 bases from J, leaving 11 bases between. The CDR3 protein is CASSYVDSSNSPLHF. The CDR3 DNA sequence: TGTGCCAGCAGTTACGTGGACAGCTCTAATTCACCCCTCCACTTT.

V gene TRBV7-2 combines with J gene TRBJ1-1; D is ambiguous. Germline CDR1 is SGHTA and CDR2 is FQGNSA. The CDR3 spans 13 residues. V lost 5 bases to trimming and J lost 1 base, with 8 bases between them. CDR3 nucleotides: TGTGCCAGCAGCCGGGAGCGGAACACTGAAGCTTTCTTT. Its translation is CASSRERNTEAFF.

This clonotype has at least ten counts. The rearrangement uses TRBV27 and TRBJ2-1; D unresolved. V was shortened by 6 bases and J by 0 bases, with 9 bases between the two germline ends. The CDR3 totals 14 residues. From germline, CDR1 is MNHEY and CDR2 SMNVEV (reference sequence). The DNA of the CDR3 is TGTGCCAGCAGCCTTCAGAGCTCCTACAATGAGCAGTTCTTC. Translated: CASSLQSSYNEQFF.

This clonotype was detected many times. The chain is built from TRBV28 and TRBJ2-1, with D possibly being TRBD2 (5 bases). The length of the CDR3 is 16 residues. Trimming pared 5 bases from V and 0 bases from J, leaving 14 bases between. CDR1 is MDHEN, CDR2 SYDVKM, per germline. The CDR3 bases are TGTGCCAGCAGTATAGGAGGTATTAGCTCCTACAATGAGCAGTTCTTC. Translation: CASSIGGISSYNEQFF.

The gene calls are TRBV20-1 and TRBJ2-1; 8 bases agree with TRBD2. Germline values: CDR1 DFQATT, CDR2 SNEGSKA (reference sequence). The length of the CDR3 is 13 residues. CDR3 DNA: TGCAGCGTCACCGGGACTAGCTACAATGAGCAGTTCTTC. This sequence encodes CSVTGTSYNEQFF.

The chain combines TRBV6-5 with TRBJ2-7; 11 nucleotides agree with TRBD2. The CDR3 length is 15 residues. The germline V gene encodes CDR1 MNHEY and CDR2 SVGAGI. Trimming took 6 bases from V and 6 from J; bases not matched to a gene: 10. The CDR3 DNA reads TGTGCCAGCAGATTAGAACTAGCGGGAGCGTTCGAGCAGTACGTC. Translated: CASRLELAGAFEQYV.

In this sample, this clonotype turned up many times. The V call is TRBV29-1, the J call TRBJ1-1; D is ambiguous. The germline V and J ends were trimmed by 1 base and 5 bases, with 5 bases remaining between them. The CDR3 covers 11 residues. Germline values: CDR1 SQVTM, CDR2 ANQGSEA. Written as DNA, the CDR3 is TGCAGCGTTGAAGGGGTAACTGAAGCTTTCTTT. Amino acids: CSVEGVTEAFF.

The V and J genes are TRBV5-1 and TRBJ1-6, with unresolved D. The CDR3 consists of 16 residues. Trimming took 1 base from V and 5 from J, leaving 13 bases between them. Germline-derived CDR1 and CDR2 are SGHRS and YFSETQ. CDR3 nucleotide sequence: TGCGCCAGCAGCTTGAGCCGGGCTCTCGATAATTCACCCCTCCACTTT. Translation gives CASSLSRALDNSPLHF.

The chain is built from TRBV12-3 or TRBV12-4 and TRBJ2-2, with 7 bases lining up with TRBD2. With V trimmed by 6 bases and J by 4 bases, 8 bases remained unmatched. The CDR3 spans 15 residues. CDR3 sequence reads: CASRPTGTTTGELFF. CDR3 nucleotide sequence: TGTGCCAGCAGACCTACGGGGACTACCACCGGGGAGCTGTTTTTT.

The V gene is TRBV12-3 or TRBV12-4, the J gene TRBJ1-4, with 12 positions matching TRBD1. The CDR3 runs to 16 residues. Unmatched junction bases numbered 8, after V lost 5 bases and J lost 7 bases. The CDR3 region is CASSPGQGAVVEKLFF. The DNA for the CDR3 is TGTGCCAGCAGTCCGGGACAGGGGGCAGTAGTTGAAAAACTGTTTTTT.

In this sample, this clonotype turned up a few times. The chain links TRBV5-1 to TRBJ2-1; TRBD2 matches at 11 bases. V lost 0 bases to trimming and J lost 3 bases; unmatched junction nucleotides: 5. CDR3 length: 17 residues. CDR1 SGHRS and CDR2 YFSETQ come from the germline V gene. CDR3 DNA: TGCGCCAGCAGCTTGGCCCTTAGCGGGAGGGGCTACAATGAGCAGTTCTTC. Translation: CASSLALSGRGYNEQFF.

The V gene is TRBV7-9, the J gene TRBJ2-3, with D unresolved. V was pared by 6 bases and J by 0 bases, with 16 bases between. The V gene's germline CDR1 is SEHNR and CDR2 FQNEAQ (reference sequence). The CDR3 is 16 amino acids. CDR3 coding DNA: TGTGCCAGCAGTTACGTAGCAACCACTAGCACAGATACGCAGTATTTT. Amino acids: CASSYVATTSTDTQYF.

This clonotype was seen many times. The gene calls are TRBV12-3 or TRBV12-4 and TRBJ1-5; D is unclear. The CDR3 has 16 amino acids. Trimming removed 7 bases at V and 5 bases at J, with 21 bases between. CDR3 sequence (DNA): TGTGCCAGCACCCCCGGATCGGTGACCCAGGATCAGCCCCAGCATTTT. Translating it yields CASTPGSVTQDQPQHF.

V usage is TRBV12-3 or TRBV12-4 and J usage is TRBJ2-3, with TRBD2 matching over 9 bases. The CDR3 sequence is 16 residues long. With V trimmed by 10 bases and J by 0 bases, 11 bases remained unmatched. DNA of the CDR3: TGTGCCATCAGCCTTTCTAGCGGGGTTAGCACAGATACGCAGTATTTT. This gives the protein CAISLSSGVSTDTQYF.

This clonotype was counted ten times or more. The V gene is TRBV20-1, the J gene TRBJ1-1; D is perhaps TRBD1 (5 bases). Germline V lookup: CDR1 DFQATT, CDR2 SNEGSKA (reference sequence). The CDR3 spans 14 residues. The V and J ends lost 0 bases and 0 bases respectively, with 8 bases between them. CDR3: CSARDGTVNTEAFF. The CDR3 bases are TGCAGTGCTAGAGACGGGACGGTGAACACTGAAGCTTTCTTT.

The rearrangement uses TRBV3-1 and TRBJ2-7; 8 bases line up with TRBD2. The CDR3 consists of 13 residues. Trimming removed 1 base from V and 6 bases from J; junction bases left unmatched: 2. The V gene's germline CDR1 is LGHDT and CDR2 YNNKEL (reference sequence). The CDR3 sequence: CASSQVGTSEQYV. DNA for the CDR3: TGTGCCAGCAGCCAAGTCGGGACTAGCGAGCAGTACGTC.

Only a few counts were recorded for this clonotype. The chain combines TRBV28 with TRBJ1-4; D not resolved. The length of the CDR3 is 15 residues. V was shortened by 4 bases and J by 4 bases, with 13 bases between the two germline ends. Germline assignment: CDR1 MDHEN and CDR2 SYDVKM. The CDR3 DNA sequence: TGTGCCAGCAGTTCTTTTCCGGGGAATAATGAAAAACTGTTTTTT. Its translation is CASSSFPGNNEKLFF. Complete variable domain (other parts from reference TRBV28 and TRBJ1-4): DVKVTQSSRYLVKRTGEKVFLECVQDMDHENMFWYRQDPGLGLRLIYFSYDVKMKEKGDIPEGYSVSREKKERFSLILESASTNQTSMYLCASSSFPGNNEKLFFGSGTQLSVL.

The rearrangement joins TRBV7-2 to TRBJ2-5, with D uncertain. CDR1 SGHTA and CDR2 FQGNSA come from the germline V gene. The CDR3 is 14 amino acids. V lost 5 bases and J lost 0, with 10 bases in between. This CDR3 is CASSHGTYQETQYF. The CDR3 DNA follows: TGTGCCAGCAGCCATGGCACTTACCAAGAGACCCAGTACTTC.

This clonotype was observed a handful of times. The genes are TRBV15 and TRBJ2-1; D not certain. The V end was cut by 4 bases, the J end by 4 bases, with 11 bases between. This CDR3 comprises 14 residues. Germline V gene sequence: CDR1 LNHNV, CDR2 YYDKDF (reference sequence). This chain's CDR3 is CATSIKQDYNEQFF. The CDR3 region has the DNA TGTGCCACCAGCATAAAACAAGATTACAATGAGCAGTTCTTC. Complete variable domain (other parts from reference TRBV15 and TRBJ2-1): DAMVIQNPRYQVTQFGKPVTLSCSQTLNHNVMYWYQQKSSQAPKLLFHYYDKDFNNEADTPDNFQSRRPNTSFCFLDIRSPGLGDTAMYLCATSIKQDYNEQFFGPGTRLTVL.